This paragraph covers one TCR beta chain sequence. This entry belongs to a study of blood T cells in healthy people across ages. Trimming stripped 2 bases from V and 4 bases from J, with 14 bases between. The germline CDR1 and CDR2 sequences are MNHEY and SVGAGI. The CDR3 loop spans 15 amino acids. A second 7 to 11 cycle PCR used barcoded and J-beta primers. TCRdb analysed the 5' RACE reads with MiXCR anew, one entry per CDR3 protein. The sample consists of around 1.5 million distinct CDR3 sequences, roughly 40% of them appearing once. The sequence was collected from a woman aged 18-29 years in good health. The material sequenced was blood. The rearrangement uses TRBV6-5 and TRBJ2-5; no reliable D call. Written as DNA, the CDR3 is TGTGCCAGCAGTTACGGTTTCGGGCAGGTAGAGACCCAGTACTTC. Its protein product is CASSYGFGQVETQYF.